The 29 T cell receptor beta chains below all came from one sample that was sequenced in a study of T cell repertoires in cytomegalovirus infection. Each CDR3 protein is one row after TCRdb ran MiXCR on the reads. The data show 800,000 to 950,000 distinct CDR3 sequences, approximately 30% seen once. Antigen specificity for these receptors is unknown. This sample comprised cultured CD8+ T cells from PBMCs, obtained from culture after CMV antigen stimulation. These receptors originate from a human donor in good health (CMV status not recorded). Some clones in this sample may be carry-over from other donors' samples.

The chain recombines TRBV28 with TRBJ1-1; tentative D call: TRBD1 (5 bases). The CDR3 length is 13 residues. V lost 7 bases to trimming and J lost 4 bases, with 13 bases between them. CDR1 MDHEN and CDR2 SYDVKM come from the germline V gene. The DNA of the CDR3 is TGTGCCAGCAATCCCGCCGGGGGCACTGAAGCTTTCTTT. Its translation is CASNPAGGTEAFF.

With respect to this clonotype: An end of the junction differs from the germline gene, which may be a read error. This sequence joins TRBV7-6 and TRBJ1-2; 7 bases fit TRBD1. CDR3 length: 14 amino acids. The germline V gene has CDR1 SGHVS and CDR2 FNYEAQ. CDR3 nucleotide sequence: TGTGCCAGCAGCTTAGGGGGACAGAACTATGACTACACCTTC. It encodes CASSLGGQNYDYTF.

This clonotype was detected only once. The chain joins TRBV6-1 to TRBJ2-5, with 8 positions matching TRBD1. V lost 3 bases to trimming and J lost 7 bases; unmatched junction nucleotides: 7. CDR1 and CDR2 from the germline V gene are MNHNS and SASEGT. This CDR3 is built from 14 residues. Here the CDR3 DNA reads TGTGCCAGCAGTGATCGGACAGGGTGGGGGACCCAGTACTTC. This codes for CASSDRTGWGTQYF.

This clonotype was counted only a few times. V and J are TRBV7-9 and TRBJ2-1; TRBD1 or TRBD2 may be the D gene (5 bases each). Trimming stripped 2 bases from V and 0 bases from J, with 8 bases between. The CDR3 length is 15 residues. Germline CDR1 and CDR2: SEHNR and FQNEAQ (reference sequence). CDR3 in amino acids: CASSLLGVSYNEQFF. The DNA of the CDR3 is TGTGCCAGCAGCTTATTGGGGGTCTCCTACAATGAGCAGTTCTTC.

This clonotype has only a few counts. V and J are TRBV20-1 and TRBJ1-4, with D perhaps TRBD1 (5 bases). The CDR3 spans 16 residues. Trimming removed 0 bases from V and 0 bases from J, with 11 bases in between. In germline, CDR1 is DFQATT, CDR2 SNEGSKA (reference sequence). The CDR3 region is CSARDWAGSTNEKLFF. In nucleotides, the CDR3 is TGCAGTGCTAGAGATTGGGCAGGGTCAACTAATGAAAAACTGTTTTTT.

In its sample, this clonotype was seen once. CDR3 sequence reads: CASSEVGNHPSSGANVLTF. CDR3 coding DNA: TGTGCCAGCAGTGAAGTCGGGAACCATCCGTCCTCTGGGGCCAACGTCCTGACTTTC. The chain links TRBV6-5 to TRBJ2-6; maybe TRBD2 (5 bases). Trimming removed 5 bases from V and 0 bases from J, with 20 bases in between. Per the germline V gene, CDR1 is MNHEY and CDR2 is SVGAGI. The CDR3 extends over 19 amino acids.

At least ten counts were recorded for this clonotype. The J gene is TRBJ1-2, the V gene TRBV12-3 or TRBV12-4; the D is unclear. The CDR3 totals 14 residues. V shed 2 bases and J shed 5 bases, with 12 bases lying between them. CDR3 residues: CASSLTGSGYGYTF. CDR3 bases: TGTGCCAGCAGTTTAACGGGCAGCGGTTATGGCTACACCTTC.

This clonotype was observed a few times. The chain links TRBV19 to TRBJ1-1, with D possibly TRBD1 on 6 matching bases. The CDR3 contains 12 residues. Germline CDR1 and CDR2: LNHDA and SQIVND (reference sequence). The V end was cut by 7 bases, the J end by 4 bases, with 10 bases between. The DNA of the CDR3 is TGTGCCAGTATAAGGGGGAGCACTGAAGCTTTCTTT. It yields the protein CASIRGSTEAFF. Full variable domain (outside the CDR3, taken from reference TRBV19 and TRBJ1-1): DGGITQSPKYLFRKEGQNVTLSCEQNLNHDAMYWYRQDPGQGLRLIYYSQIVNDFQKGDIAEGYSVSREKKESFPLTVTSAQKNPTAFYLCASIRGSTEAFFGQGTRLTVV.

The chain couples TRBV7-4 to TRBJ2-5, with 10 bases that match TRBD1. The CDR3 loop spans 16 amino acids. Trimming cost V 5 bases and J 3 bases; bases outside gene matches: 9. Per germline, CDR1 SGHVT and CDR2 SQSDAQ. In DNA, the CDR3 is TGTGCCAGCAGCGACTGGGGGACAGGGGCTGAAGAGACCCAGTACTTC. Its translation is CASSDWGTGAEETQYF. Based on the CDR3 plus reference TRBV7-4 and TRBJ2-5, the full variable domain is GAGVSQSPRYKVAKRGRDVALRCDSISGHVTLYWYRQTLGQGSEVLTYSQSDAQRDKSGRPSGRFSAERPERSVSTLKIQRTEQGDSAVYLCASSDWGTGAEETQYFGPGTRLLVL.

This clonotype was seen a few times. The chain uses TRBV19 and TRBJ2-5; TRBD2 aligns across 10 bases. Germline V gene lookup returns CDR1 LNHDA and CDR2 SQIVND (reference sequence). V lost 7 bases, J lost 6 bases, and 11 bases stayed unmatched. This CDR3 is 15 amino acids long. CDR3 amino acids: CASIPSRTSGKTQYF. The CDR3 DNA reads as TGTGCCAGTATACCCTCCCGAACTAGCGGGAAGACCCAGTACTTC.

The chain has TRBV7-2 and TRBJ2-2; D may be TRBD2 (6 bases). This CDR3 region has 13 residues. Germline-derived CDR1 and CDR2 are SGHTA and FQGNSA. V was cut by 6 bases and J by 6 bases, with 11 bases left in between. The CDR3 protein is CASRAGLAGELFF. CDR3 sequence (DNA): TGTGCCAGCAGGGCGGGGTTGGCCGGGGAGCTGTTTTTT.

This clonotype was recorded at least ten times. V gene TRBV7-9 combines with J gene TRBJ2-7; the match to TRBD2 covers 14 bases. The CDR3 has 17 residues. After removal of 3 bases from V and 6 bases from J, the junction contained 10 bases not matched to a gene. Germline V CDR1 and CDR2: SEHNR, FQNEAQ (reference sequence). CDR3 DNA sequence: TGTGCCAGCAGCTTTCCGGGACTAGCGGGGGTTTTCTCCGAGCAGTACGTC. As protein: CASSFPGLAGVFSEQYV.

This chain links TRBV4-1 with TRBJ1-4; unclear D gene. Germline V CDR1 and CDR2: MGHRA, YSYEKL. V lost 2 bases and J lost 4, with 14 bases in between. This CDR3 contains 16 residues. The CDR3 sequence is CASSQPVDGNNEKLFF. Written as DNA, the CDR3 is TGCGCCAGCAGCCAACCAGTGGACGGTAATAATGAAAAACTGTTTTTT.

The table lists this clonotype with a few counts. CDR3 residues: CASREDRSYEQYF. The CDR3 nucleotides are TGTGCCAGCAGGGAGGACAGATCCTACGAGCAGTACTTC. The chain is built from TRBV27 and TRBJ2-7; tentative D call: TRBD1 (6 bases). Deletions cut 6 bases from V and 1 base from J, with 10 bases between. Germline V gene sequence: CDR1 MNHEY, CDR2 SMNVEV (reference sequence). This CDR3 comprises 13 residues.

With regard to this clonotype: The germline gene is not matched at one end of the junction; a read error may be the cause. The V and J genes are TRBV28 and TRBJ1-3; D is unresolved. This CDR3 contains 13 residues. CDR1 and CDR2 from the germline V gene are MDHEN and SYDVKM. CDR3 bases: TGTGCCAGCAGTTTATTGATTGGAAACACCATATATTTC. Translating gives CASSLLIGNTIYF.

The J gene is TRBJ1-1, the V gene TRBV20-1; D gene uncertain. The CDR3 extends over 14 amino acids. The V gene lost 3 bases and the J gene lost 0 bases, with 11 bases spanning the gap. The V gene's germline CDR1 is DFQATT and CDR2 SNEGSKA (reference sequence). CDR3 amino acids: CSASLPELNTEAFF. The CDR3 DNA reads TGCAGTGCTAGTCTCCCGGAGTTGAACACTGAAGCTTTCTTT.

The chain couples TRBV12-3 or TRBV12-4 to TRBJ2-1, with a possible D match to TRBD1 (5 bases). The CDR3 runs 14 residues. V lost 4 bases, J lost 2 bases, and 9 bases lay in between. CDR3 amino acids: CASSSDMTYNEQFF. CDR3 sequence (DNA): TGTGCCAGCAGTTCGGACATGACCTACAATGAGCAGTTCTTC.

This clonotype turned up a few times. The chain is built from TRBV11-2 and TRBJ2-3; 14 bases map to TRBD2. Germline V lookup: CDR1 SGHAT, CDR2 FQNNGV. The trim removed 5 bases at V and 4 bases at J, leaving 8 bases unmatched. This CDR3 has 17 residues. The CDR3 sequence is CASSARLAGGPADTQYF. The CDR3 coding sequence is TGTGCCAGCAGCGCTAGACTAGCGGGGGGGCCGGCAGATACGCAGTATTTT.

V gene TRBV2 combines with J gene TRBJ2-3; TRBD1 matches 8 bases. Germline V lookup: CDR1 SNHLY, CDR2 FYNNEI. J was trimmed by 2 bases and V by 9 bases; bases with no gene match: 16. This CDR3 spans 17 amino acids. The CDR3 protein is CARTGTGVLSATDTQYF. In DNA, the CDR3 is TGTGCCAGGACCGGGACAGGAGTTCTGTCGGCCACAGATACGCAGTATTTT.

This clonotype is a singleton in its sample. The chain employs TRBV13 and TRBJ1-4; D remains unclear. V was cut by 0 bases and J by 1 base, with 9 bases left in between. Germline V gene lookup returns CDR1 PRHDT and CDR2 FYEKMQ (reference sequence). The CDR3 has 16 residues. The CDR3 bases are TGTGCCAGCAGCTTAGGTCAGGACGGAACTAATGAAAAACTGTTTTTT. Translated: CASSLGQDGTNEKLFF.

At least ten counts were recorded for this clonotype. V and J are TRBV24-1 and TRBJ2-5, with unresolved D. This CDR3 spans 13 amino acids. V was trimmed by 9 bases and J by 4 bases, leaving 14 bases between them. Germline lookup yields CDR1 KGHDR and CDR2 SFDVKD. This chain's CDR3 is CATGLGSLETQYF. DNA for the CDR3: TGTGCCACCGGGTTAGGCTCCCTAGAGACCCAGTACTTC.

The chain has TRBV14 and TRBJ1-1; 7 bases match TRBD1. Germline-derived CDR1 and CDR2 are SGHDN and FVKESK. V gave up 6 bases and J gave up 5 bases; unmatched junction bases: 9. The CDR3 loop spans 14 amino acids. Here the CDR3 reads CASRSSTGWTEAFF. DNA of the CDR3: TGTGCCAGCAGATCTTCGACAGGGTGGACTGAAGCTTTCTTT.

As for this clonotype: At one end, the junction sequence differs from germline, possibly due to a read error. The chain is built from TRBV19 and TRBJ1-2; TRBD1 is a possible D gene (5 bases). The V gene's germline CDR1 is LNHDA and CDR2 SQIVND (reference sequence). This CDR3 is 13 amino acids long. The CDR3 DNA sequence: TGTGCCAGTAGTATAGAGGGTCGACAGAGTCTTCTCTTC. Translating gives CASSIEGRQSLLF.

Ten or more counts support this clonotype. V is TRBV7-9 and J is TRBJ1-3; no reliable D call. The germline V and J ends were trimmed by 0 bases and 5 bases, with 11 bases remaining between them. CDR1 is SEHNR, CDR2 FQNEAQ, per germline (reference sequence). The CDR3 runs 15 residues. CDR3 DNA sequence: TGTGCCAGCAGCTTAGCGCCTTCCCCTCGAAACACCATATATTTT. Its translation: CASSLAPSPRNTIYF.

The chain combines TRBV19 with TRBJ2-2; D ambiguous. V shed 3 bases and J shed 1 base, with 6 bases lying between them. Germline V lookup: CDR1 LNHDA, CDR2 SQIVND (reference sequence). CDR3 length equals 14 residues. CDR3 region: CASSMAGNTGELFF. CDR3 sequence (DNA): TGTGCCAGTAGTATGGCCGGGAACACCGGGGAGCTGTTTTTT.

The J gene is TRBJ1-3, the V gene TRBV28, with TRBD1 matching 7 bases. The CDR3 has 18 amino acids. J was trimmed by 0 bases and V by 6 bases; bases with no gene match: 14. CDR1 is MDHEN and CDR2 is SYDVKM in the germline V gene. This CDR3 reads CASRAFPQGWDSGNTIYF. The CDR3 nucleotides are TGTGCCAGCAGGGCCTTCCCACAGGGGTGGGACTCTGGAAACACCATATATTTT.

This clonotype was detected a few times. The chain couples TRBV7-9 to TRBJ1-1; tentatively, D is TRBD1 (5 bases). CDR1 SEHNR and CDR2 FQNEAQ come from the germline V gene (reference sequence). This CDR3 comprises 13 residues. The germline V and J ends were trimmed by 6 bases and 4 bases, with 12 bases remaining between them. The CDR3 sequence is CASRTEGTTEAFF. CDR3 bases: TGTGCCAGCAGGACCGAGGGGACCACTGAAGCTTTCTTT.

This clonotype came up many times. The chain links TRBV12-3 or TRBV12-4 to TRBJ1-4, with TRBD1 identical over 10 bases. V shed 3 bases, J shed 8 bases, and the junction held 3 bases outside the gene matches. The CDR3 spans 14 residues. The CDR3 loop reads CASSFGQGEEKLFF. CDR3 in DNA: TGTGCCAGCAGTTTCGGACAGGGGGAGGAAAAACTGTTTTTT.

This clonotype was recorded many times. Written as DNA, the CDR3 is TGTGCCAGCATTGGGCCCCCCTACGAGCAGTACTTC. Protein product: CASIGPPYEQYF. The chain is built from TRBV2 and TRBJ2-7; D is unresolved. The germline CDR1 and CDR2 sequences are SNHLY and FYNNEI. Trimming removed 7 bases at V and 2 bases at J, with 9 bases between. There are 12 residues in the CDR3.